The rows below give T cell receptor beta chains drawn from one sample of a study of cytomegalovirus exposure and HLA in healthy donors. The assay was immunoSEQ multiplex PCR, and TCRdb's table has in-frame clones only and misses some. The profile shows about 150,000 clones, roughly 70% of them singletons. Sequencing used PBMCs. All receptors derive from a man younger than 30 in good health and CMV-seropositive. CDR3s include the opening cysteine and the closing phenylalanine or tryptophan. D genes are given only for firm matches. Size tells how often a clone was seen (once, few, many) or the class of an expanded clone, and some rows leave it out.

V gene: TRBV5-4
D gene: TRBD1
clone size: -
J gene: TRBJ2-7
CDR3 DNA: TGTGCCAGCAGCCCCGGGACAGGGAATCTCTACGAGCAGTACTTC
CDR3 protein: CASSPGTGNLYEQYF

V gene: TRBV6-5
D gene: TRBD1
clone size: -
J gene: TRBJ1-4
CDR3 DNA: TGTGCCAGCAGTTCCGGGACAGAAACCGAAAAACTGTTTTTT
CDR3 protein: CASSSGTETEKLFF

V gene: TRBV27
D gene: TRBD1
clone size: -
J gene: TRBJ2-7
CDR3 DNA: TGTGCCAGCGGACAGGCCTACGAGCAGTACTTC
CDR3 protein: CASGQAYEQYF

V gene: TRBV5-4
D gene: -
clone size: -
J gene: TRBJ1-6
CDR3 DNA: TGTGCCAGCAGCTTATCGAGCGCAGCCTATAATTCACCCCTCCACTTT
CDR3 protein: CASSLSSAAYNSPLHF

V gene: TRBV19
D gene: TRBD1
clone size: -
J gene: TRBJ1-1
CDR3 DNA: TGTGCCAGTATTGCGGAGGGGGCGCGTGAAGCTTTCTTT
CDR3 protein: CASIAEGAREAFF

V gene: TRBV6-5
D gene: -
clone size: few
J gene: TRBJ2-7
CDR3 DNA: TGTGCCAGCAGTTATCGGGACATAACCTACGAGCAGTACTTC
CDR3 protein: CASSYRDITYEQYF

V gene: TRBV5-1
D gene: -
clone size: few
J gene: TRBJ2-7
CDR3 DNA: TGCGCCAGCAGCCCCGGGACATTCGCCTACGAGCAGTACTTC
CDR3 protein: CASSPGTFAYEQYF

V gene: TRBV29-1
D gene: -
clone size: -
J gene: TRBJ2-3
CDR3 DNA: TGCAGCGTCGGGGTCTTGGGCGGGAACTTCACAGATACGCAGTATTTT
CDR3 protein: CSVGVLGGNFTDTQYF

V gene: TRBV5-1
D gene: -
clone size: -
J gene: TRBJ1-2
CDR3 DNA: TGCGCCAGCAGCTTGGTCGTCGCGGTCAACTACACCTTC
CDR3 protein: CASSLVVAVNYTF

V gene: TRBV6-5
D gene: TRBD1
clone size: -
J gene: TRBJ1-1
CDR3 DNA: TGTGCCAGCAGGAAACAGGGGCGGGTCACTGAAGCTTTCTTT
CDR3 protein: CASRKQGRVTEAFF

V gene: TRBV18
D gene: -
clone size: -
J gene: TRBJ1-2
CDR3 DNA: TGTGCCAGCTCACCGACAGAGTCCTATGGCTACACCTTC
CDR3 protein: CASSPTESYGYTF

V gene: TRBV6-1
D gene: TRBD2
clone size: few
J gene: TRBJ2-3
CDR3 DNA: TGTGCCAGCGAATTAAGCGGGGGAAGCACAGATACGCAGTATTTT
CDR3 protein: CASELSGGSTDTQYF

V gene: TRBV4-3
D gene: TRBD1
clone size: few
J gene: TRBJ2-7
CDR3 DNA: TGCGCCAGCAGCCAAGTTTGGGACAGGGGCTACGAGCAGTACTTC
CDR3 protein: CASSQVWDRGYEQYF

V gene: TRBV5-4
D gene: -
clone size: -
J gene: TRBJ1-2
CDR3 DNA: TGTGCCAGCAGCTTGGGGGGGACAAACTATGGCTACACCTTC
CDR3 protein: CASSLGGTNYGYTF

V gene: TRBV7-2
D gene: TRBD1
clone size: once
J gene: TRBJ2-7
CDR3 DNA: TGTGCCAGCAGCCCCGACAGGGCCTACGAGCAGTACTTC
CDR3 protein: CASSPDRAYEQYF

V gene: TRBV5-1
D gene: TRBD2
clone size: once
J gene: TRBJ2-7
CDR3 DNA: TGCGCCAGCAGCATACCTGGGACTAGCGGGAGGTCTCGTCGTTCCTACGAGCAGTACTTC
CDR3 protein: CASSIPGTSGRSRRSYEQYF

V gene: TRBV28
D gene: -
clone size: -
J gene: TRBJ1-5
CDR3 DNA: TGTGCCAGCAGTATATCACTTAGCAATCAGCCCCAGCATTTT
CDR3 protein: CASSISLSNQPQHF

V gene: TRBV6-5
D gene: TRBD1
clone size: once
J gene: TRBJ1-3
CDR3 DNA: TGTGCCAGCAGTGAGACAGGGGGAAGGAACACCATATATTTT
CDR3 protein: CASSETGGRNTIYF

V gene: TRBV2
D gene: -
clone size: -
J gene: TRBJ1-4
CDR3 DNA: TGTGCCAGCAGTGGCTTAGCTAATGAAAAACTGTTTTTT
CDR3 protein: CASSGLANEKLFF

V gene: TRBV18
D gene: TRBD2
clone size: once
J gene: TRBJ2-1
CDR3 DNA: TGTGCCAGCTCAAGAACTAGCGGGAGCTCCTACAATGAGCAGTTCTTC
CDR3 protein: CASSRTSGSSYNEQFF

V gene: TRBV7-2
D gene: -
clone size: -
J gene: TRBJ2-7
CDR3 DNA: TGTGCCAGCAGCCTCGTGTCCCTATACGAGCAGTACTTC
CDR3 protein: CASSLVSLYEQYF

V gene: TRBV18
D gene: TRBD1
clone size: -
J gene: TRBJ1-1
CDR3 DNA: TGTGCCAGCTCAGAGGGACAGCCTAAGAACACTGAAGCTTTCTTT
CDR3 protein: CASSEGQPKNTEAFF

V gene: TRBV5-6
D gene: -
clone size: -
J gene: TRBJ1-4
CDR3 DNA: TGTGCCAGCAGCTCCCACGGGGGGCGCGAAGGTGAAAAACTGTTTTTT
CDR3 protein: CASSSHGGREGEKLFF

V gene: TRBV2
D gene: TRBD2
clone size: -
J gene: TRBJ2-7
CDR3 DNA: TGTGCCAGCGGACGCCCTAGCGGGCGCTCCTACGAGCAGTACTTC
CDR3 protein: CASGRPSGRSYEQYF

V gene: TRBV7-9
D gene: -
clone size: -
J gene: TRBJ1-2
CDR3 DNA: TGTGCCAGCAGCTTAGGGGGCGCGGTTGGCTACACCTTC
CDR3 protein: CASSLGGAVGYTF

V gene: TRBV7-8
D gene: TRBD1
clone size: -
J gene: TRBJ2-5
CDR3 DNA: TGTGCCAGCAGCCAACAGACAGGGGGGATGCAGACCCAGTACTTC
CDR3 protein: CASSQQTGGMQTQYF

V gene: TRBV15
D gene: -
clone size: -
J gene: TRBJ2-1
CDR3 DNA: TGTGCCACCAGCCTTAACAATGAGCAGTTCTTC
CDR3 protein: CATSLNNEQFF

V gene: TRBV5-1
D gene: TRBD2
clone size: -
J gene: TRBJ2-1
CDR3 DNA: TGCGCCAGCAGCCCGGGACTAGCGGGAGGGTCTGAGCAGTTCTTC
CDR3 protein: CASSPGLAGGSEQFF

V gene: TRBV4-1
D gene: -
clone size: -
J gene: TRBJ2-7
CDR3 DNA: TGCGCCAGCAGCCAAGTTAGCCGTTCCTACGAGCAGTACTTC
CDR3 protein: CASSQVSRSYEQYF

V gene: TRBV11-2
D gene: -
clone size: -
J gene: TRBJ1-6
CDR3 DNA: TGTGCCAGCAGCAAGGGGATTACCTTGGATTCACCCCTCCACTTT
CDR3 protein: CASSKGITLDSPLHF

V gene: TRBV7-6
D gene: TRBD1
clone size: -
J gene: TRBJ2-5
CDR3 DNA: TGTGCCAGCACCTTCGGGACAGGGGGAGAGACCCAGTACTTC
CDR3 protein: CASTFGTGGETQYF

V gene: TRBV5-6
D gene: TRBD2
clone size: -
J gene: TRBJ2-7
CDR3 DNA: TGTGCCAGCAGCTTAGTCGGGCCCGGGGGGGAGCAGTACTTC
CDR3 protein: CASSLVGPGGEQYF

V gene: TRBV5-4
D gene: -
clone size: once
J gene: TRBJ1-6
CDR3 DNA: TGTGCCAGCAGCTTGGACAGGGTAGGGAATTCACCCCTCCACTTT
CDR3 protein: CASSLDRVGNSPLHF

V gene: TRBV4-1
D gene: -
clone size: -
J gene: TRBJ2-2
CDR3 DNA: TGCGCCAGCAGCTCACATATCGCGAACACCGGGGAGCTGTTTTTT
CDR3 protein: CASSSHIANTGELFF

V gene: TRBV27
D gene: TRBD1
clone size: -
J gene: TRBJ2-3
CDR3 DNA: TGTGCCAGCACCCAGGACAGGGGGCGGTCAGATACGCAGTATTTT
CDR3 protein: CASTQDRGRSDTQYF

V gene: TRBV25-1
D gene: -
clone size: -
J gene: TRBJ2-1
CDR3 DNA: TGTGCCAGCAGTCATCACTCTAGCAGAAGTCCTTTTGAGCAGTTCTTC
CDR3 protein: CASSHHSSRSPFEQFF

V gene: TRBV7-2
D gene: TRBD1
clone size: few
J gene: TRBJ1-2
CDR3 DNA: TGTGCCAGCAGCCCTCGGACAGGTTATGGCTACACCTTC
CDR3 protein: CASSPRTGYGYTF

V gene: TRBV5-4
D gene: TRBD1
clone size: -
J gene: TRBJ1-1
CDR3 DNA: TGTGCCAGCAGCGTTGGGACAGCCAGAATGAACACTGAAGCTTTCTTT
CDR3 protein: CASSVGTARMNTEAFF

V gene: TRBV10-1
D gene: -
clone size: -
J gene: TRBJ1-2
CDR3 DNA: TGCGCCAGCAGTGAGTCTAGGGGATCCGGCTATGGCTACACCTTC
CDR3 protein: CASSESRGSGYGYTF

V gene: TRBV7-9
D gene: -
clone size: -
J gene: TRBJ2-2
CDR3 DNA: TGTGCCAGCAGCCCCGAGGGACATAAAGGCACCGGGGAGCTGTTTTTT
CDR3 protein: CASSPEGHKGTGELFF

V gene: TRBV7-2
D gene: TRBD1
clone size: -
J gene: TRBJ1-6
CDR3 DNA: TGTGCCAGCAGCTTAGTGTGGGACAGGGCCGATTCACCCCTCCACTTT
CDR3 protein: CASSLVWDRADSPLHF